The rows below give T cell receptor beta chains drawn from one sample of a study of technical replicates of blood from several donors. TCRdb's table, derived via immunoSEQ multiplex PCR, lists solely in-frame clones and lacks some. The sample carries 9,500 to 15,000 clones, roughly 93% recorded once. Sequencing was done on a sample of PBMCs. The receptors derive from a human donor in good health. Each CDR3 is given with its conserved first and last residue. A D gene is named only where the DNA matches it firmly.

d_call j_call v_call cdr3_aa cdr3_nt
TRBD2 TRBJ2-2 TRBV10-3 CAIRGEGGTGELFF TGTGCCATCAGAGGGGAGGGCGGCACCGGGGAGCTGTTTTTT
TRBD2 TRBJ2-1 TRBV30 CAWRGGKVAGGGNEQFF TGTGCCTGGAGAGGGGGGAAGGTGGCGGGAGGGGGGAATGAGCAGTTCTTC
TRBD1 TRBJ1-2 TRBV6-1 CASSEEGTGAGYTF TGTGCCAGCAGTGAAGAGGGGACAGGGGCTGGCTACACCTTC
TRBD1 TRBJ1-2 TRBV30 CAWSWGQGAVGYTF TGTGCCTGGAGTTGGGGACAGGGGGCTGTAGGCTACACCTTC
TRBD1 TRBJ1-5 TRBV27 CASSLRGLSNQPQHF TGTGCCAGCAGTTTAAGGGGGCTGAGCAATCAGCCCCAGCATTTT
TRBD1 TRBJ1-1 TRBV7-3 CASSLGQGGGTEAFF TGTGCCAGCAGCCTGGGACAGGGAGGGGGTACTGAAGCTTTCTTT
. TRBJ1-5 TRBV6-6 CASSSAGGFNQPQHF TGTGCCAGCAGCTCCGCGGGGGGCTTCAATCAGCCCCAGCATTTT
TRBD2 TRBJ2-1 TRBV2 CASSQSGINEQFF TGTGCCAGCAGTCAGAGCGGGATCAATGAGCAGTTCTTC
TRBD2 TRBJ2-7 TRBV7-8 CASSPPRGDEQYF TGTGCCAGCAGCCCGCCCCGGGGGGACGAGCAGTACTTC
. TRBJ2-1 TRBV7-9 CASSPKSGPSYNEQFF TGTGCCAGCAGCCCTAAGAGCGGACCCTCCTACAATGAGCAGTTCTTC
. TRBJ1-2 TRBV27 CASSFTLAGGYTF TGTGCCAGCAGTTTTACCCTGGCAGGGGGCTACACCTTC
TRBD2 TRBJ2-3 TRBV30 CAWSGPLAEFTDTQYF TGTGCCTGGAGTGGTCCACTAGCGGAATTCACAGATACGCAGTATTTT
. TRBJ1-3 TRBV9 CASSGQAGDTIYF TGTGCCAGCAGCGGACAGGCCGGGGACACCATATATTTT
TRBD1 TRBJ2-3 TRBV5-1 CASSLQGEDTQYF TGCGCCAGCAGCTTACAGGGGGAAGATACGCAGTATTTT
TRBD2 TRBJ2-1 TRBV5-6 CASSQRLAVISYNEQFF TGTGCCAGCAGCCAACGACTAGCGGTGATCTCCTACAATGAGCAGTTCTTC
TRBD1 TRBJ1-4 TRBV16 CASSLPGQVNEKLFF TGTGCCAGCAGCCTCCCAGGACAGGTTAATGAAAAACTGTTTTTT
. TRBJ2-7 TRBV6-1 CASSVKMDPGEQYF TGTGCCAGCAGTGTTAAGATGGATCCGGGCGAGCAGTACTTC
. TRBJ1-3 TRBV10-2 CASSESMGLIGNTIYF TGCGCCAGCAGTGAGTCAATGGGACTCATCGGAAACACCATATATTTT
. TRBJ2-7 TRBV6-5 CASAVAGSYEQYF TGTGCCAGCGCGGTGGCGGGATCCTACGAGCAGTACTTC
. TRBJ2-3 TRBV21-1 CASSKVGGATDTQYF TGTGCCAGCAGCAAAGTAGGGGGAGCCACAGATACGCAGTATTTT
. TRBJ2-3 TRBV12-5 CASEPRGLGDTQYF TGTGCTAGTGAGCCTAGGGGATTGGGAGATACGCAGTATTTT
TRBD2 TRBJ2-3 TRBV10-3 CAITGLAGPTDTQYF TGTGCCATAACGGGACTAGCGGGACCAACAGATACGCAGTATTTT
. TRBJ2-7 TRBV2 CASSEGLGDHEQYF TGTGCCAGCAGTGAGGGACTCGGGGACCACGAGCAGTACTTC
TRBD2 TRBJ2-1 TRBV30 CAGGRTSGDNEQFF TGTGCCGGGGGTAGGACTAGCGGGGACAATGAGCAGTTCTTC